This is a list of T cell receptor beta chains from one sample in a study of blood T cell repertoires in COVID-19. TCRdb's copy holds only in-frame clones and misses some; the assay was immunoSEQ multiplex PCR. The table includes 250,000 to 300,000 clones, about 89% detected once. Sequencing was done on a sample of PBMCs or T cells enriched from blood (not recorded which). Receptor source: a middle-aged woman who had recovered from COVID-19. CDR3s include the opening cysteine and the closing phenylalanine or tryptophan. The D gene is left open where the match is weak. For some rows the clone size is stated as once, few or many, or as a class when expanded; others skip it.

abundance: -; d_gene: -; j_gene: TRBJ2-2; v_gene: TRBV19; CDR3aa: CASSIQRLSNTGELFF; CDR3nt: TGTGCCAGTAGTATTCAGCGACTATCGAACACCGGGGAGCTGTTTTTT
abundance: -; d_gene: -; j_gene: TRBJ1-1; v_gene: TRBV21-1; CDR3aa: CASSKAAQGRAFF; CDR3nt: TGTGCCAGCAGCAAAGCTGCGCAGGGAAGAGCTTTCTTT
abundance: -; d_gene: -; j_gene: TRBJ1-1; v_gene: TRBV27; CDR3aa: CASSGNRAFDTEAFF; CDR3nt: TGTGCCAGCAGCGGAAACAGGGCTTTCGACACTGAAGCTTTCTTT
abundance: many; d_gene: TRBD2; j_gene: TRBJ2-5; v_gene: TRBV24-1; CDR3aa: CATSDLDRLAGGRETQYF; CDR3nt: TGTGCCACCAGTGATTTGGACCGTCTAGCGGGGGGGCGGGAGACCCAGTACTTC
abundance: once; d_gene: -; j_gene: TRBJ1-2; v_gene: TRBV30; CDR3aa: CAWSVLRTGNHGYTF; CDR3nt: TGTGCCTGGAGTGTACTAAGAACAGGCAATCATGGCTACACCTTC
abundance: -; d_gene: -; j_gene: TRBJ1-4; v_gene: TRBV2; CDR3aa: CASRPEATNEKLFF; CDR3nt: TGTGCCAGCAGACCGGAGGCAACTAATGAAAAACTGTTTTTT
abundance: -; d_gene: TRBD2; j_gene: TRBJ2-7; v_gene: TRBV18; CDR3aa: CASSPRTSGRDEQYF; CDR3nt: TGTGCCAGCTCCCCTAGGACTAGCGGGAGAGACGAGCAGTACTTC
abundance: -; d_gene: TRBD1; j_gene: TRBJ1-4; v_gene: TRBV13; CDR3aa: CASSNLLTGGREKLFF; CDR3nt: TGTGCCAGCAGCAACTTGCTTACAGGGGGACGGGAAAAACTGTTTTTT
abundance: -; d_gene: TRBD1; j_gene: TRBJ1-1; v_gene: TRBV9; CDR3aa: CASSSTGVTEAFF; CDR3nt: TGTGCCAGCAGCTCGACAGGGGTCACTGAAGCTTTCTTT
abundance: -; d_gene: -; j_gene: TRBJ2-2; v_gene: TRBV5-4; CDR3aa: CASSLGAGSLVTGELFF; CDR3nt: TGTGCCAGCAGCTTGGGGGCGGGGAGCCTGGTTACCGGGGAGCTGTTTTTT
abundance: -; d_gene: TRBD1; j_gene: TRBJ1-4; v_gene: TRBV5-1; CDR3aa: CASSFAGTGAEKLFF; CDR3nt: TGCGCCAGCAGCTTCGCCGGGACAGGGGCCGAAAAACTGTTTTTT
abundance: -; d_gene: TRBD1; j_gene: TRBJ1-1; v_gene: TRBV9; CDR3aa: CASSLSGQGATEAFF; CDR3nt: TGTGCCAGCAGCCTAAGCGGACAGGGGGCCACTGAAGCTTTCTTT
abundance: -; d_gene: TRBD1; j_gene: TRBJ1-4; v_gene: TRBV7-3; CDR3aa: CASSLSTGGKLFF; CDR3nt: TGTGCCAGCAGCCTCTCGACAGGGGGAAAACTGTTTTTT
abundance: once; d_gene: TRBD1; j_gene: TRBJ2-2; v_gene: TRBV3-1/TRBV3-2; CDR3aa: CASSQDPRDRGRNTGELFF; CDR3nt: TGTGCCAGCAGCCAAGATCCCCGGGACAGGGGGCGGAACACCGGGGAGCTGTTTTTT
abundance: -; d_gene: -; j_gene: TRBJ2-5; v_gene: TRBV25-1; CDR3aa: CASSEGGLVGTQYF; CDR3nt: TGTGCCAGCAGTGAAGGGGGCCTGGTTGGGACCCAGTACTTC
abundance: -; d_gene: -; j_gene: TRBJ1-2; v_gene: TRBV7-9; CDR3aa: CASSKAGDDGYTF; CDR3nt: TGTGCCAGCAGTAAGGCAGGGGATGATGGCTACACCTTC
abundance: -; d_gene: TRBD2; j_gene: TRBJ2-5; v_gene: TRBV18; CDR3aa: CASSPGLEQETQYF; CDR3nt: TGTGCCAGCTCACCAGGACTAGAGCAAGAGACCCAGTACTTC
abundance: -; d_gene: -; j_gene: TRBJ2-7; v_gene: TRBV4-3; CDR3aa: CASSQGGGEQYF; CDR3nt: TGCGCCAGCAGCCAAGGGGGCGGCGAGCAGTACTTC
abundance: -; d_gene: TRBD2; j_gene: TRBJ2-1; v_gene: TRBV30; CDR3aa: CAWASGVMDEQFF; CDR3nt: TGTGCCTGGGCTAGCGGTGTCATGGATGAGCAGTTCTTC
abundance: -; d_gene: TRBD1; j_gene: TRBJ1-1; v_gene: TRBV29-1; CDR3aa: CSVRGGQANTEAFF; CDR3nt: TGCAGCGTCCGCGGGGGACAGGCGAACACTGAAGCTTTCTTT
abundance: -; d_gene: -; j_gene: TRBJ2-7; v_gene: TRBV18; CDR3aa: CASSQGVRNEQYF; CDR3nt: TGTGCCAGCTCACAGGGGGTAAGGAACGAGCAGTACTTC
abundance: -; d_gene: TRBD1; j_gene: TRBJ2-5; v_gene: TRBV5-5; CDR3aa: CASSLGVGQGLWETQYF; CDR3nt: TGTGCCAGCAGCTTGGGGGTCGGACAGGGGTTATGGGAGACCCAGTACTTC
abundance: -; d_gene: TRBD1; j_gene: TRBJ2-3; v_gene: TRBV27; CDR3aa: CASSLVQGSTDTQYF; CDR3nt: TGTGCCAGCAGCCTTGTACAGGGGTCAACAGATACGCAGTATTTT
abundance: -; d_gene: TRBD1; j_gene: TRBJ2-3; v_gene: TRBV19; CDR3aa: CASSIDAGTVGDTQYF; CDR3nt: TGTGCCAGTAGTATAGATGCCGGGACAGTCGGGGATACGCAGTATTTT
abundance: -; d_gene: -; j_gene: TRBJ1-2; v_gene: TRBV27; CDR3aa: CASSVDGRVNYGYTF; CDR3nt: TGTGCCAGCAGTGTAGACGGGAGAGTTAACTATGGCTACACCTTC
abundance: -; d_gene: -; j_gene: TRBJ1-2; v_gene: TRBV30; CDR3aa: CAWSVGTSYGYTF; CDR3nt: TGTGCCTGGAGTGTGGGCACTTCCTATGGCTACACCTTC
abundance: -; d_gene: -; j_gene: TRBJ2-4; v_gene: TRBV6-5; CDR3aa: CASSRGDPAKNIQYF; CDR3nt: TGTGCCAGCAGCCGGGGAGACCCAGCCAAAAACATTCAGTACTTC
abundance: -; d_gene: TRBD2; j_gene: TRBJ2-1; v_gene: TRBV19; CDR3aa: CASSPERLAGEYEQFF; CDR3nt: TGTGCCAGTAGTCCAGAGAGACTAGCGGGAGAATATGAGCAGTTCTTC
abundance: few; d_gene: TRBD1; j_gene: TRBJ1-5; v_gene: TRBV3-1/TRBV3-2; CDR3aa: CASSRGTGGIHQPQHF; CDR3nt: TGTGCCAGCAGCCGCGGGACAGGGGGCATTCATCAGCCCCAGCATTTT
abundance: -; d_gene: TRBD1; j_gene: TRBJ1-2; v_gene: TRBV9; CDR3aa: CASSLSLSDRGGHYGYTF; CDR3nt: TGTGCCAGCAGCCTATCCCTCTCAGACAGGGGGGGACACTATGGCTACACCTTC
abundance: -; d_gene: -; j_gene: TRBJ1-1; v_gene: TRBV30; CDR3aa: CAWSLVAEAFF; CDR3nt: TGTGCCTGGAGTCTTGTCGCTGAAGCTTTCTTT
abundance: -; d_gene: TRBD1; j_gene: TRBJ1-2; v_gene: TRBV7-9; CDR3aa: CASSLNWDRGHYGYTF; CDR3nt: TGTGCCAGCAGCTTAAACTGGGACAGGGGGCATTATGGCTACACCTTC
abundance: -; d_gene: -; j_gene: TRBJ2-7; v_gene: TRBV6-2/TRBV6-3; CDR3aa: CASSSWANEQYF; CDR3nt: TGTGCCAGCAGTTCCTGGGCTAACGAGCAGTACTTC
abundance: -; d_gene: -; j_gene: TRBJ1-1; v_gene: TRBV9; CDR3aa: CASSVARGENTEAFF; CDR3nt: TGTGCCAGCAGCGTAGCGAGAGGTGAGAACACTGAAGCTTTCTTT
abundance: -; d_gene: -; j_gene: TRBJ1-2; v_gene: TRBV9; CDR3aa: CASSVGTLPYNYGYTF; CDR3nt: TGTGCCAGCAGCGTGGGCACGCTCCCCTATAACTATGGCTACACCTTC
abundance: -; d_gene: -; j_gene: TRBJ2-7; v_gene: TRBV11-2; CDR3aa: CASSPRGQARKSLSYEQYF; CDR3nt: TGTGCCAGCAGCCCTAGGGGTCAGGCTAGGAAGAGTTTGTCCTACGAGCAGTACTTC
abundance: -; d_gene: TRBD1; j_gene: TRBJ2-3; v_gene: TRBV7-9; CDR3aa: CASSLTGGTDTQYF; CDR3nt: TGTGCCAGCAGCTTGACAGGGGGCACAGATACGCAGTATTTT
abundance: -; d_gene: -; j_gene: TRBJ2-7; v_gene: TRBV28; CDR3aa: CATTRGYEQYF; CDR3nt: TGTGCCACCACCCGGGGCTACGAGCAGTACTTC
abundance: -; d_gene: -; j_gene: TRBJ2-6; v_gene: TRBV4-3; CDR3aa: CASSQVPRSSGANVLTF; CDR3nt: TGCGCCAGCAGCCAAGTTCCGCGTAGCTCTGGGGCCAACGTCCTGACTTTC
abundance: -; d_gene: TRBD1; j_gene: TRBJ2-6; v_gene: TRBV6-5; CDR3aa: CAKDRGFSGANVLTF; CDR3nt: TGTGCCAAAGACAGGGGGTTTTCTGGGGCCAACGTCCTGACTTTC
abundance: -; d_gene: -; j_gene: TRBJ2-7; v_gene: TRBV14; CDR3aa: CASSQRGPLYFSCEQYF; CDR3nt: TGTGCCAGCAGCCAAAGGGGTCCGTTATACTTTTCTTGCGAGCAGTACTTC
abundance: -; d_gene: -; j_gene: TRBJ2-2; v_gene: TRBV5-1; CDR3aa: CASSLVGSNTGELFF; CDR3nt: TGCGCCAGCAGCTTGGTGGGCTCGAACACCGGGGAGCTGTTTTTT
abundance: -; d_gene: -; j_gene: TRBJ2-2; v_gene: TRBV2; CDR3aa: CASSEQGLDTGELFF; CDR3nt: TGTGCCAGCAGTGAACAGGGGCTCGACACCGGGGAGCTGTTTTTT
abundance: once; d_gene: TRBD1; j_gene: TRBJ2-2; v_gene: TRBV25-1; CDR3aa: CASSDRGRTGELFF; CDR3nt: TGTGCCAGCAGTGACAGGGGGCGGACCGGGGAGCTGTTTTTT
abundance: -; d_gene: -; j_gene: TRBJ1-1; v_gene: TRBV19; CDR3aa: CASSIVRELNTEAFF; CDR3nt: TGTGCCAGTAGTATAGTACGGGAGTTGAACACTGAAGCTTTCTTT
abundance: once; d_gene: -; j_gene: TRBJ1-1; v_gene: TRBV11-2; CDR3aa: CASSSHMNTEAFF; CDR3nt: TGTGCCAGCAGCTCTCACATGAACACTGAAGCTTTCTTT
abundance: -; d_gene: -; j_gene: TRBJ1-4; v_gene: TRBV12-2; CDR3aa: CASRLGGRGTNEKLFF; CDR3nt: TGTGCAAGTCGCTTAGGGGGGCGCGGAACTAATGAAAAACTGTTTTTT
abundance: few; d_gene: -; j_gene: TRBJ1-5; v_gene: TRBV18; CDR3aa: CASSPANQPQHF; CDR3nt: TGTGCCAGCTCACCGGCAAATCAGCCCCAGCATTTT
abundance: -; d_gene: TRBD1; j_gene: TRBJ2-5; v_gene: TRBV25-1; CDR3aa: CASSDPRTGETQYF; CDR3nt: TGTGCCAGCAGTGACCCACGGACAGGAGAGACCCAGTACTTC
abundance: -; d_gene: -; j_gene: TRBJ2-2; v_gene: TRBV24-1; CDR3aa: CATSDPLTGELFF; CDR3nt: TGTGCCACCAGTGACCCACTGACCGGGGAGCTGTTTTTT
abundance: once; d_gene: -; j_gene: TRBJ2-7; v_gene: TRBV6-2/TRBV6-3; CDR3aa: CASSRQGRATYEQYF; CDR3nt: TGTGCCAGCAGTAGACAAGGGAGAGCCACCTACGAGCAGTACTTC
abundance: -; d_gene: TRBD2; j_gene: TRBJ2-1; v_gene: TRBV7-6; CDR3aa: CASSSLAGGLRNEQFF; CDR3nt: TGTGCCAGCAGCTCGTTAGCGGGGGGGCTGCGGAATGAGCAGTTCTTC
abundance: -; d_gene: TRBD1; j_gene: TRBJ2-7; v_gene: TRBV7-2; CDR3aa: CASSLRDRGEQYF; CDR3nt: TGTGCCAGCAGCCTCCGGGACAGGGGAGAGCAGTACTTC
abundance: -; d_gene: TRBD1; j_gene: TRBJ1-3; v_gene: TRBV5-1; CDR3aa: CASSLGDRASGNTIYF; CDR3nt: TGCGCCAGCAGCTTGGGCGACAGGGCCTCTGGAAACACCATATATTTT
abundance: -; d_gene: -; j_gene: TRBJ1-2; v_gene: TRBV14; CDR3aa: CASSQIRDSQTNYGYTF; CDR3nt: TGTGCCAGCAGCCAGATCCGAGACAGCCAAACAAACTATGGCTACACCTTC
abundance: -; d_gene: TRBD2; j_gene: TRBJ2-7; v_gene: TRBV30; CDR3aa: CAWSPLGSGSSEQYF; CDR3nt: TGTGCCTGGAGTCCCTTGGGTAGCGGGAGCTCCGAGCAGTACTTC
abundance: -; d_gene: -; j_gene: TRBJ2-4; v_gene: TRBV4-1; CDR3aa: CASSQGWQGLLAKNIQYF; CDR3nt: TGCGCCAGCAGCCAAGGGTGGCAGGGCCTACTAGCCAAAAACATTCAGTACTTC
abundance: -; d_gene: -; j_gene: TRBJ1-5; v_gene: TRBV27; CDR3aa: CASSSRGGNQPQHF; CDR3nt: TGTGCCAGCAGTTCCCGGGGGGGCAATCAGCCCCAGCATTTT
abundance: -; d_gene: TRBD1; j_gene: TRBJ1-1; v_gene: TRBV19; CDR3aa: CASRRDRGGTEAFF; CDR3nt: TGTGCCAGTAGGCGGGACAGGGGAGGCACTGAAGCTTTCTTT
abundance: -; d_gene: TRBD1; j_gene: TRBJ1-2; v_gene: TRBV6-5; CDR3aa: CASSYSGQGAAGYTF; CDR3nt: TGTGCCAGCAGTTACAGCGGACAGGGGGCTGCTGGCTACACCTTC